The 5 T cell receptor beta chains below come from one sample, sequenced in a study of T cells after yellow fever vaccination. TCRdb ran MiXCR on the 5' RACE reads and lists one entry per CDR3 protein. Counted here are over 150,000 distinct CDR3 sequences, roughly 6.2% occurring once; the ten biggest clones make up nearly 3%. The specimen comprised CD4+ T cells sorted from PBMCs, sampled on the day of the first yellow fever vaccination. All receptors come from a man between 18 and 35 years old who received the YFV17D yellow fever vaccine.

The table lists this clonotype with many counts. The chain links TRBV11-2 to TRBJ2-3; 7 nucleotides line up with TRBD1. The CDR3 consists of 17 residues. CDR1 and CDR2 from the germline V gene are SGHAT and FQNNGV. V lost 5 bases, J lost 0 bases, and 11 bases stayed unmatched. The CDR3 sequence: CASSPNRGTASTDTQYF. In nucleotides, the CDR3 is TGTGCCAGCAGCCCGAATCGTGGGACAGCTAGCACAGATACGCAGTATTTT.

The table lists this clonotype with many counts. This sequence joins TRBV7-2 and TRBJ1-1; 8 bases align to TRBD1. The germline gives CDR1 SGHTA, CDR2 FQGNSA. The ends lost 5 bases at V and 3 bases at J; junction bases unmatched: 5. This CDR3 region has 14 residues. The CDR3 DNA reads TGTGCCAGCAGCCTAGGACAGGGCTACACTGAAGCTTTCTTT. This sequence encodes CASSLGQGYTEAFF.

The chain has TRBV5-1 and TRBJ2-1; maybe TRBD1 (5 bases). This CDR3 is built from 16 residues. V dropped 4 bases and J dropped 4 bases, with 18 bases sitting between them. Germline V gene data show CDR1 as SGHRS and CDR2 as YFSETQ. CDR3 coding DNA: TGCGCCAGCAGCCCCCTCGTAGGGGCGCCTTACAATGAGCAGTTCTTC. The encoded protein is CASSPLVGAPYNEQFF.

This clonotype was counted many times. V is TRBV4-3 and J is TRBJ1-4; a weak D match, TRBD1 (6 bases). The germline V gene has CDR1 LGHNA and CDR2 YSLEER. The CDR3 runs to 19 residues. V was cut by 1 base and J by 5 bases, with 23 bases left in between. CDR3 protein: CASSQVGGAGATINEKLFF. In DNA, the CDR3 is TGCGCCAGCAGCCAAGTGGGGGGGGCGGGGGCGACCATCAATGAAAAACTGTTTTTT.

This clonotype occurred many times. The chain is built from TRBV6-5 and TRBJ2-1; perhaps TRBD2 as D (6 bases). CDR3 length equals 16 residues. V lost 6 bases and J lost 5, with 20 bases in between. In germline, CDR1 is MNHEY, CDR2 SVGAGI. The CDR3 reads CASRLGSGRGNNEQFF. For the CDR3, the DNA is TGTGCCAGCAGACTCGGGTCGGGACGGGGGAACAATGAGCAGTTCTTC.